This is a list of T cell receptor beta chains from one sample in a study of blood T cells in healthy people across ages. Using its own MiXCR run on the 5' RACE reads, TCRdb lists one record per CDR3 protein. The repertoire holds about 1.4 million distinct CDR3 sequences, with approximately 59% as singletons. Sequences were obtained from blood. The receptors come from a man aged 18 to 29 in good health. Both conserved end residues are part of each CDR3. D genes are given only for firm matches. For some rows the clone size is stated as once, few or many, or as a class when expanded; others skip it.

>TRBV4-1|NA|TRBJ1-4|TRBD1|18
CASSHHRTGGPTNEKLFF
TGCGCCAGCAGCCACCACCGGACAGGGGGCCCAACTAATGAAAAACTGTTTTTT
>TRBV4-3|NA|TRBJ2-7|NA|14
CASSQDRGAPQQYF
TGCGCCAGCAGCCAAGATCGGGGGGCTCCACAGCAGTACTTC
>TRBV7-2|NA|TRBJ1-1|NA|17
CASSSNLGDMLLTEAFF
TGTGCCAGCAGCTCAAACCTTGGGGACATGTTACTCACTGAAGCTTTCTTT
>TRBV27|NA|TRBJ2-5|NA|16
CASSDYTKGRGETQYF
TGTGCCAGCAGCGACTACACAAAGGGTAGGGGAGAGACCCAGTACTTC
>TRBV20-1|NA|TRBJ2-7|NA|14
CSARDAQLSREQYF
TGCAGTGCTAGAGATGCCCAACTCTCCCGCGAGCAGTACTTC
>TRBV27|NA|TRBJ2-7|TRBD2|14
CASSWAGGSYEQYF
TGTGCCAGCAGTTGGGCGGGGGGGTCCTACGAGCAGTACTTC
>TRBV4-1|NA|TRBJ2-3|NA|18
CASSQGLGGGHSTDTQYF
TGCGCCAGCAGCCAAGGGTTGGGGGGGGGCCATAGCACAGATACGCAGTATTTT
>TRBV12-3/TRBV12-4|few|TRBJ1-5|NA|14
CASSQLRVGQPQHF
TGTGCCAGCAGCCAACTCAGGGTGGGACAGCCCCAGCATTTT
>TRBV4-2|NA|TRBJ2-3|NA|19
CASSLGTRGLRGTTDTQYF
TGTGCCAGCAGCCTCGGGACTAGGGGGCTTAGGGGAACCACAGATACGCAGTATTTT
>TRBV2|NA|TRBJ2-7|NA|17
CASSVETRWDPSYEQYF
TGTGCCAGCAGTGTAGAGACGCGATGGGACCCCTCATACGAGCAGTACTTC